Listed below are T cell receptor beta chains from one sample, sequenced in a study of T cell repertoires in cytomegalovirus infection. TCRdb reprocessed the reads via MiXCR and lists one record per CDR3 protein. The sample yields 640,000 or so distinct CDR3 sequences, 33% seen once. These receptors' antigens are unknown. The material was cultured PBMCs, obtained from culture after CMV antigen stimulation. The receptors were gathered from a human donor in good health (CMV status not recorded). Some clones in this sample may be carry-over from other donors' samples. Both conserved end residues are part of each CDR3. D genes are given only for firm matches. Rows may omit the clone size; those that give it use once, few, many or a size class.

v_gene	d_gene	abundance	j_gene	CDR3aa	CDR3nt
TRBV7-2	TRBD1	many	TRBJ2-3	CASIRTGFVTDTQYF	TGTGCCAGCATTCGGACAGGGTTTGTTACAGATACGCAGTATTTT
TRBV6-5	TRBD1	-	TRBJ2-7	CASSYGQGALYEQYF	TGTGCCAGCAGTTACGGTCAGGGGGCTCTCTACGAGCAGTACTTC
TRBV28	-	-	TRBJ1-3	CASSRRDGNTIYF	TGTGCCAGCAGTAGAAGGGATGGAAACACCATATATTTT
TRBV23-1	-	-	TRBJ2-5	CASTGAVTVQETQYF	TGCGCCAGCACAGGGGCGGTGACCGTACAAGAGACCCAGTACTTC
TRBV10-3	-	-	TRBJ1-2	CAISRDSDYGGYTF	TGTGCCATCAGCCGGGATTCGGATTACGGCGGCTACACCTTC
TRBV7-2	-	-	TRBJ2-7	CASSLAPGSAYEQYF	TGTGCCAGCAGCTTAGCGCCCGGGTCAGCCTACGAGCAGTACTTC
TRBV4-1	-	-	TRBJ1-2	CASSQVRGDYGYTF	TGCGCCAGCAGCCAAGTTAGGGGTGACTATGGCTACACCTTC
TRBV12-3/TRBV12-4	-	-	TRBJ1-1	CASSYAGDEAFF	TGTGCCAGCAGTTATGCCGGGGATGAAGCTTTCTTT
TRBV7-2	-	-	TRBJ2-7	CASSLAERGEYF	TGTGCCAGCAGCTTAGCGGAGAGAGGGGAATACTTC
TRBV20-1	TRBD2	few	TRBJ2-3	CSTPGGGLGSTDTQYF	TGCAGTACCCCCGGCGGGGGGTTAGGTAGCACAGATACGCAGTATTTT
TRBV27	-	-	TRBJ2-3	CASSPPGRTDTQYF	TGTGCCAGCAGTCCCCCGGGACGCACAGATACGCAGTATTTT
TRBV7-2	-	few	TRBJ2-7	CASSQGHYEQYF	TGTGCCAGCAGCCAGGGACACTACGAGCAGTACTTC
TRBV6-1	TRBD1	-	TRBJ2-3	CASSEDPMGQGGNTDTQYF	TGTGCCAGCAGTGAAGATCCGATGGGACAGGGAGGTAACACAGATACGCAGTATTTT
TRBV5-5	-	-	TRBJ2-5	CASSFWREPQETQYF	TGTGCCAGCAGCTTTTGGCGGGAACCGCAAGAGACCCAGTACTTC
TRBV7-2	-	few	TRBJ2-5	CASSPTLETQYF	TGTGCCAGCAGCCCTACCCTCGAGACCCAGTACTTC
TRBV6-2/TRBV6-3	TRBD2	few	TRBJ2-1	CASSYFERESEQFF	TGTGCCAGCAGTTACTTCGAGCGGGAGTCCGAGCAGTTCTTC
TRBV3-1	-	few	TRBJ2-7	CASSLRATSRYEQYF	TGTGCCAGCAGCCTCCGGGCAACTTCGCGGTACGAGCAGTACTTC
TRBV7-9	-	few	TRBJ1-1	CASSLARGADTEAFF	TGTGCCAGCAGCTTAGCCCGGGGTGCGGACACTGAAGCTTTCTTT
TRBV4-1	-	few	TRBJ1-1	CASSQVGSRNTEAFF	TGCGCCAGCAGCCAAGTCGGCAGCCGGAACACTGAAGCTTTCTTT
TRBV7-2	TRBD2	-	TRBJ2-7	CASSLVAGGPLYEQYF	TGTGCCAGCAGCTTAGTAGCGGGAGGGCCACTCTACGAGCAGTACTTC
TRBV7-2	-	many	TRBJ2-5	CASSSYDVETQYF	TGTGCCAGCAGCTCCTATGACGTTGAGACCCAGTACTTC
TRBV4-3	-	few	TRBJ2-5	CASSQEASPSGTQYF	TGCGCCAGCAGCCAAGAGGCCTCGCCCTCCGGGACCCAGTACTTC
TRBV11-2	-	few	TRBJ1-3	CASSRRGAGNTIYF	TGTGCCAGCAGTCGGCGAGGGGCTGGAAACACCATATATTTT
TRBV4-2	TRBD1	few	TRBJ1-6	CASSQTGGSYNSPLHF	TGTGCCAGCAGCCAAACAGGGGGCTCCTATAATTCACCCCTCCACTTT
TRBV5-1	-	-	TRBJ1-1	CASSPGGREAFF	TGCGCCAGCAGCCCGGGGGGCAGGGAGGCTTTCTTT
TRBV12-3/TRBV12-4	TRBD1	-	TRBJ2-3	CASSLAGTGGLTDTQYF	TGTGCCAGCAGTTTAGCGGGGACAGGGGGCCTGACCGATACGCAGTATTTT
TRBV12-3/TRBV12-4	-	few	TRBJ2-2	CASSSEAALSGKPGELFF	TGTGCCAGCAGTTCCGAGGCGGCTCTATCGGGTAAACCCGGGGAGCTGTTTTTT
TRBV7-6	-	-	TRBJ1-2	CASSQRLSYGYTF	TGTGCCAGCAGCCAGCGGTTGTCCTATGGCTACACCTTC
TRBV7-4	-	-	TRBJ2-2	CASSFTEDTGELFF	TGTGCCAGCAGCTTTACCGAGGACACCGGGGAGCTGTTTTTT
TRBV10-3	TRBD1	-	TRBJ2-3	CAIGTGGATDTQYF	TGTGCCATAGGGACAGGGGGAGCCACAGATACGCAGTATTTT
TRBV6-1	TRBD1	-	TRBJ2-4	CASRARDRVIAKNIQYF	TGTGCCAGCAGAGCCCGGGACAGAGTCATAGCCAAAAACATTCAGTACTTC
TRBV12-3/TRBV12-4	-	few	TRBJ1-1	CASSGGTNTEAFF	TGTGCCAGCAGTGGAGGGACGAACACTGAAGCTTTCTTT
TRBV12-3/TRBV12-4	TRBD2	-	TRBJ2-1	CASNKAGRSEQFF	TGTGCCAGCAATAAAGCGGGACGGAGTGAGCAGTTCTTC
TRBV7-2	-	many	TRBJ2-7	CASSPSPTGVYEQYF	TGTGCCAGCAGCCCTAGCCCGACAGGTGTCTACGAGCAGTACTTC
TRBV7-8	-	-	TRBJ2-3	CASRKGRESADTQYF	TGTGCCAGCAGAAAGGGTCGGGAGAGCGCAGATACGCAGTATTTT
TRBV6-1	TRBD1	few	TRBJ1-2	CASRNDRGPYGYTF	TGTGCCAGCAGAAACGACAGGGGACCGTATGGCTACACCTTC
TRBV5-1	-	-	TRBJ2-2	CASSVDPRAGELFF	TGCGCCAGCAGCGTGGACCCTAGGGCCGGGGAGCTGTTTTTT
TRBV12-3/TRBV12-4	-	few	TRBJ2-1	CASSSGGTGNEQFF	TGTGCCAGCAGTTCCGGCGGGACGGGTAATGAGCAGTTCTTC
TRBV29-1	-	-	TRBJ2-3	CSAGTDTQYF	TGCAGCGCAGGGACAGATACGCAGTATTTT
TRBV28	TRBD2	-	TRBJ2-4	CASSQGLAGDLAKNIQYF	TGTGCCAGCAGTCAGGGACTAGCGGGGGACCTAGCCAAAAACATTCAGTACTTC
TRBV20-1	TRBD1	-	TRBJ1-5	CSAVGTELNQPQHF	TGCAGTGCCGTTGGGACAGAACTCAATCAGCCCCAGCATTTT
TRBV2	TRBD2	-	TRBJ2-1	CASSDGLGTSGRFF	TGTGCCAGCAGTGACGGCCTTGGGACTAGCGGGAGGTTCTTC